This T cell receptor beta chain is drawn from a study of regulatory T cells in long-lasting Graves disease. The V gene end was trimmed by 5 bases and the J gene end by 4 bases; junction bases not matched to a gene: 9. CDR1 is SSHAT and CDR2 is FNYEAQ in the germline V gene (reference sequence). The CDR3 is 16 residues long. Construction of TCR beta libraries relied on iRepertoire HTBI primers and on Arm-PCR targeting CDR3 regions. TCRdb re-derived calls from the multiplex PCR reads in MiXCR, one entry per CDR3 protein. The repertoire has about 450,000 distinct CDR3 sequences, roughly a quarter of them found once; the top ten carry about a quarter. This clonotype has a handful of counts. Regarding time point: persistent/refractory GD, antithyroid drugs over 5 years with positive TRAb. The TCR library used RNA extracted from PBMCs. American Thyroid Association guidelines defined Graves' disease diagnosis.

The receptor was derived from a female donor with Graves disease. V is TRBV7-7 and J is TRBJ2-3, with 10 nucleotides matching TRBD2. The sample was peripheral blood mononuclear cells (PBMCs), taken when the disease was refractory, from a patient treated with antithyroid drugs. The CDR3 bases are TGTGCCAGCAGCCCCAGAGGAGCGGGAGGGCCAGATACGCAGTATTTT. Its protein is CASSPRGAGGPDTQYF. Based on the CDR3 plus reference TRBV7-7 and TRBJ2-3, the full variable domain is GAGVSQSPRYKVTKRGQDVTLRCDPISSHATLYWYQQALGQGPEFLTYFNYEAQPDKSGLPSDRFSAERPEGSISTLTIQRTEQRDSAMYRCASSPRGAGGPDTQYFGPGTRLTVL.